This is a list of T cell receptor beta chains from one sample in a study of response to subunit inactivated influenza vaccine. TCRdb re-called the RT-PCR reads through MiXCR, storing one row per CDR3 protein. The table includes hundreds of thousands of distinct CDR3 sequences, about a sixth detected once. The sample was PBMCs from blood, taken 11 to 12 days after vaccination. Source of these receptors: a man in his fifties or sixties who received an inactivated influenza vaccine. The CDR3 runs from the conserved cysteine through the conserved F or W.

J | V | CDR3
TRBJ2-3 | TRBV7-2 | CASSSQGVSTDTQYF
TRBJ2-6 | TRBV6-1 | CASSVRYRDRGFGANVLTF
TRBJ1-1 | TRBV6-2/TRBV6-3 | CASSHWDRGPTNTEAFF
TRBJ2-1 | TRBV7-9 | CASNDHRGRGNNEQFF
TRBJ1-1 | TRBV6-6 | CASSYPQGEAFF
TRBJ1-1 | TRBV20-1 | CSARTMNTEAFF
TRBJ2-4 | TRBV6-1 | CASSEGGAANIQYF
TRBJ1-3 | TRBV4-3 | CASSQGQREDTIYF
TRBJ1-1 | TRBV10-3 | CAISTPGQGNTEAFF
TRBJ2-2 | TRBV6-1 | CASIMGRWGTGELFF
TRBJ2-2 | TRBV11-2 | CASRPDTNTGELFF
TRBJ2-1 | TRBV5-1 | CASSGWDRNNEQFF
TRBJ2-7 | TRBV29-1 | CSVGTSGGYEQYF
TRBJ2-2 | TRBV6-2/TRBV6-3 | CATQRSGELFF